This TCR beta chain was recorded in a study of cytomegalovirus exposure and HLA in healthy donors. Researchers ran the PCR with 60 Vbeta and 13 Jbeta primers. Some clones are missing from TCRdb's copy, which holds only in-frame ones; the method was immunoSEQ multiplex PCR. The sample yields roughly 130,000 clones, 70% to 85% seen once. Only one count was recorded for this clone. Its antigen is still unknown. General study results and limits: Clonal expansion was found to be greater in HLA-associated TCR beta chains than in equally common others in a later analysis.

Germline assignment: CDR1 SEHNR and CDR2 FQNEAQ (reference sequence). This CDR3 spans 15 amino acids. V shed 5 bases, J shed 3 bases, and the junction held 10 bases outside the gene matches. The specimen sequenced was PBMCs. V gene TRBV7-9 combines with J gene TRBJ2-7; 7 bases match TRBD1. This clonotype was obtained from a boy younger than 10 in good health and CMV-seronegative. The CDR3 loop is CASSATGEGNYEQYF. In nucleotides, the CDR3 is TGTGCCAGCAGCGCAACAGGGGAAGGCAACTACGAGCAGTACTTC.